Reported below is one TCR beta chain. In the source study's methods: Estimation of nucleated cell counts was performed using reference gene primer amplification. Sequenced by immunoSEQ multiplex PCR; TCRdb stores in-frame clones only, minus some. From that table come the V and J calls and clone size; the DNA was used to work out D and trimming. The table has about 160,000 clones, around 85% seen once. CDR3 length equals 19 residues. With V trimmed by 1 base and J by 2 bases, 12 bases remained unmatched. Germline V gene lookup returns CDR1 LGHNA and CDR2 YNFKEQ. This sample stems from a study of blood T cell repertoires in COVID-19.

This receptor was obtained from a human donor with acute or convalescent COVID-19. The donor label of this sample is uncertain. The chain couples TRBV4-2 to TRBJ2-4; 9 bases fit TRBD2. Sequenced sample: peripheral blood. The CDR3 sequence: CASSQVSDSGGSPKNIQYF. In nucleotides, the CDR3 is TGTGCCAGCAGCCAAGTAAGCGATAGCGGGGGCTCACCCAAAAACATTCAGTACTTC.